A single sample is the source of the 20 T cell receptor beta chains below, sequenced in a study of cytomegalovirus exposure and HLA in healthy donors. The PCR employed 60 Vbeta primers together with 13 Jbeta primers. Sequencing was performed with immunoSEQ multiplex PCR; in TCRdb, only in-frame clones are kept and a portion is missing. The listing contains 45,000 to 60,000 clones. The sample was PBMCs. Receptors were obtained from a male donor in good health and CMV-seronegative.

The chain employs TRBV7-6 and TRBJ1-5; TRBD1 matches at 8 bases. Per germline, CDR1 SGHVS and CDR2 FNYEAQ. The J segment lost 3 bases and the V segment lost 1 base, leaving 5 bases of the junction unmatched. The CDR3 covers 16 residues. The CDR3 sequence is CASSLEQGAFNQPQHF. The CDR3 nucleotides read TGTGCCAGCAGCTTAGAGCAGGGGGCTTTCAATCAGCCCCAGCATTTT.

V gene TRBV5-4 combines with J gene TRBJ1-5; 10 bases are a match to TRBD1. This CDR3 contains 16 residues. The germline V gene encodes CDR1 SGHNT and CDR2 YYREEE (reference sequence). The ends lost 2 bases at V and 2 bases at J; junction bases unmatched: 4. CDR3 in amino acids: CASSLGTGVGNQPQHF. CDR3 nucleotides: TGTGCCAGCAGCTTAGGGACAGGGGTCGGCAATCAGCCCCAGCATTTT.

The gene calls are TRBV29-1 and TRBJ1-2; 7 bases match TRBD1. Germline lookup yields CDR1 SQVTM and CDR2 ANQGSEA. After removal of 8 bases from V and 5 bases from J, the junction contained 23 bases not matched to a gene. This CDR3 contains 17 residues. The CDR3 region has the DNA TGCAGCACGAGTACACAGGTGGGACAGTCGGGGTTTTATGGCTACACCTTC. Protein sequence: CSTSTQVGQSGFYGYTF.

The chain combines TRBV7-9 with TRBJ2-6; TRBD1 is a possible D gene (5 bases). This CDR3 is built from 14 residues. Germline assignment: CDR1 SEHNR and CDR2 FQNEAQ (reference sequence). V was clipped by 6 bases and J by 7 bases, with 13 bases between them. The DNA for the CDR3 is TGTGCCAGCAGTGACAGTTCTCGAGCCAACGTCCTGACTTTC. This translates into CASSDSSRANVLTF.

J is TRBJ2-7 and V is TRBV19; D possibly corresponds to TRBD2 (5 bases). In germline, CDR1 is LNHDA, CDR2 SQIVND (reference sequence). CDR3 length: 14 amino acids. V dropped 0 bases and J dropped 5 bases, with 11 bases sitting between them. CDR3 residues: CASSIDLASHEQYF. The DNA for the CDR3 is TGTGCCAGTAGTATAGATCTAGCCTCTCACGAGCAGTACTTC.

The V and J genes are TRBV5-1 and TRBJ1-2; no clear D. This CDR3 has 13 amino acids. The V gene lost 0 bases and the J gene lost 8 bases, with 11 bases spanning the gap. CDR1 SGHRS and CDR2 YFSETQ come from the germline V gene. DNA for the CDR3: TGCGCCAGCAGCTTGGGGACTATAGGGGGCTACACCTTC. Translated, it gives CASSLGTIGGYTF.

The rearrangement links TRBV5-1 to TRBJ1-1; a possible D gene is TRBD1 (6 bases). The CDR3 length is 16 residues. The V gene lost 4 bases and the J gene lost 3 bases, with 19 bases spanning the gap. Germline assignment: CDR1 SGHRS and CDR2 YFSETQ. CDR3 coding DNA: TGCGCCAGCAGCAAGGAAAGCTACAGGGAATACACTGAAGCTTTCTTT. Translated: CASSKESYREYTEAFF. The full variable domain, rest sourced from reference TRBV5-1 and TRBJ1-1, is KAGVTQTPRYLIKTRGQQVTLSCSPISGHRSVSWYQQTPGQGLQFLFEYFSETQRNKGNFPGRFSGRQFSNSRSEMNVSTLELGDSALYLCASSKESYREYTEAFFGQGTRLTVV.

This chain links TRBV7-9 with TRBJ1-1, with a possible D match to TRBD1 (6 bases). V lost 4 bases and J 1 base, leaving 7 bases between the germline ends. The germline CDR1 and CDR2 sequences are SEHNR and FQNEAQ (reference sequence). The CDR3 contains 13 residues. The CDR3 nucleotides read TGTGCCAGCAGCTCGGGACAGAACACTGAAGCTTTCTTT. Its protein product is CASSSGQNTEAFF.

CDR3 DNA sequence: TGTGCCAGCAGTGAAGGGGGACAGGGCAGGATGAACACTGAAGCTTTCTTT. As protein: CASSEGGQGRMNTEAFF. This rearrangement joins TRBV25-1 to TRBJ1-1, with 9 nucleotides matching TRBD1. The length of the CDR3 is 17 residues. V trimming: 2 bases; J trimming: 0 bases; junction bases outside the gene matches: 7. Germline assignment: CDR1 MGHDK and CDR2 SYGVNS.

The V gene is TRBV6-5, the J gene TRBJ2-5; 14 bases map to TRBD2. J was trimmed by 3 bases and V by 6 bases; bases with no gene match: 3. CDR1 and CDR2 (germline): MNHEY, SVGAGI. The CDR3 is made up of 15 amino acids. The CDR3 spells CASRRGLAGEETQYF. The DNA of the CDR3 is TGTGCCAGCAGACGGGGACTAGCGGGGGAAGAGACCCAGTACTTC.

This chain uses TRBV7-2 with TRBJ1-1; TRBD1 might be the D (5 bases). In germline, CDR1 is SGHTA, CDR2 FQGNSA. The CDR3 extends over 14 amino acids. V was clipped by 1 base and J by 7 bases, with 13 bases between them. This chain's CDR3 is CASSLEKGRIEAFF. The CDR3 DNA follows: TGTGCCAGCAGCTTAGAAAAGGGGCGGATTGAAGCTTTCTTT. The full variable domain, its missing parts supplied by reference TRBV7-2 and TRBJ1-1, is GAGVSQSPSNKVTEKGKDVELRCDPISGHTALYWYRQSLGQGLEFLIYFQGNSAPDKSGLPSDRFSAERTGGSVSTLTIQRTQQEDSAVYLCASSLEKGRIEAFFGQGTRLTVV.

Here the CDR3 reads CASSIAAGSGNTIYF. The CDR3, as DNA: TGTGCCAGTAGTATAGCGGCAGGGTCTGGAAACACCATATATTTT. The genes are TRBV19 and TRBJ1-3; maybe TRBD1 (5 bases). Trimming stripped 1 base from V and 1 base from J, with 8 bases between. The germline gives CDR1 LNHDA, CDR2 SQIVND (reference sequence). This CDR3 contains 15 residues.

The chain is built from TRBV7-3 and TRBJ2-7, with D tentatively TRBD1 (5 bases). The V end was cut by 6 bases, the J end by 2 bases, with 17 bases between. The length of the CDR3 is 15 residues. Germline values: CDR1 SGHTA, CDR2 FQGTGA. In DNA form, the CDR3 reads TGTGCCAGCAGACTCGACAGTAACCCAGCCTACGAGCAGTACTTC. Protein product: CASRLDSNPAYEQYF.

The gene calls are TRBV9 and TRBJ1-1; TRBD1 aligns across 7 bases. V shed 0 bases and J 0 bases; nucleotides not matched to a gene: 5. Germline V gives CDR1 SGDLS, CDR2 YYNGEE. The CDR3 contains 16 residues. The CDR3 DNA follows: TGTGCCAGCAGCGTAGGGACAGGACTCATGAACACTGAAGCTTTCTTT. As protein: CASSVGTGLMNTEAFF. The entire variable domain, with the rest obtained from reference TRBV9 and TRBJ1-1, is as follows: DSGVTQTPKHLITATGQRVTLRCSPRSGDLSVYWYQQSLDQGLQFLIQYYNGEERAKGNILERFSAQQFPDLHSELNLSSLELGDSALYFCASSVGTGLMNTEAFFGQGTRLTVV.

V usage is TRBV6-5 and J usage is TRBJ2-5; possibly TRBD1 for D (5 bases). Trimming stripped 0 bases from V and 5 bases from J, with 10 bases between. The CDR3 sequence is 14 residues long. Germline V gives CDR1 MNHEY, CDR2 SVGAGI. The CDR3: CASSYSSGLETQYF. CDR3 in DNA: TGTGCCAGCAGTTACTCGTCAGGGTTGGAGACCCAGTACTTC.

V is TRBV14 and J is TRBJ1-1, with D uncertain. Germline CDR1 and CDR2: SGHDN and FVKESK. V dropped 4 bases and J dropped 3 bases, with 12 bases sitting between them. The CDR3 has 14 amino acids. The CDR3 region is CASSPTGVDTEAFF. The CDR3 nucleotides read TGTGCCAGCAGCCCGACCGGGGTAGACACTGAAGCTTTCTTT.

The J gene is TRBJ1-2, the V gene TRBV20-1, with unresolved D. Germline assignment: CDR1 DFQATT and CDR2 SNEGSKA (reference sequence). The CDR3 is 11 residues long. Trimming shortened V by 7 bases and J by 2 bases, and 8 bases separated the two germline ends. The CDR3 loop reads CSVEANYGYTF. The CDR3 DNA reads as TGCAGTGTTGAGGCCAACTATGGCTACACCTTC.

The J gene is TRBJ2-2, the V gene TRBV4-1; D perhaps matches TRBD1 (5 bases). The CDR3 has 17 residues. Germline V gene lookup returns CDR1 MGHRA and CDR2 YSYEKL. Trimming took 4 bases from V and 1 from J, leaving 16 bases between them. The CDR3 DNA reads as TGCGCCAGCAGCCCCACCGGACGGACAAAGAACACCGGGGAGCTGTTTTTT. This encodes CASSPTGRTKNTGELFF.

V gene TRBV15 combines with J gene TRBJ2-2; TRBD2 aligns across 11 bases. CDR3 length: 19 residues. Per germline, CDR1 LNHNV and CDR2 YYDKDF (reference sequence). V shed 0 bases, J shed 7 bases, and the junction held 13 bases outside the gene matches. The DNA of the CDR3 is TGTGCCACCAGCAGAGATGTACTAGCGGGGGTTCCCTTCGGCGGGGAGCTGTTTTTT. Amino acids: CATSRDVLAGVPFGGELFF.

The V gene is TRBV19, the J gene TRBJ1-5, with 7 bases that match TRBD1. Unmatched junction bases numbered 7, after V lost 4 bases and J lost 1 base. The CDR3 is 16 residues long. Germline CDR1 and CDR2: LNHDA and SQIVND (reference sequence). As DNA, the CDR3 is TGTGCCAGTAGTACCCCCCGGACAGGAAGCAATCAGCCCCAGCATTTT. Its translation: CASSTPRTGSNQPQHF. Complete variable domain (other parts from reference TRBV19 and TRBJ1-5): DGGITQSPKYLFRKEGQNVTLSCEQNLNHDAMYWYRQDPGQGLRLIYYSQIVNDFQKGDIAEGYSVSREKKESFPLTVTSAQKNPTAFYLCASSTPRTGSNQPQHFGDGTRLSIL.